This TCR beta chain was captured by sequencing in a study of T cell responses to AZD1222 COVID-19 vaccine. Study summary: Investigators merged groups given second doses at roughly 4 or roughly 12 weeks.

On this clone itself: The antigen is undetermined.

Overall study findings and caveats: The donors showed a predominance of white British ancestry and of females, with possible underestimation of clonal diversity. It was only after the peak T cell response that any repertoires were sampled. Spike as a whole was targeted by vaccine-associated CD4 TCRs, dominant at 160-218 and 743-854.

Here immunoSEQ multiplex PCR was the method, and the copy in TCRdb shows in-frame clones only, minus some. The sample yields about 150,000 clones, about 91% seen once. The TCR originated in an adult in good health. The sequences come from peripheral blood, collected on day 0 of AZD1222 vaccination.

The CDR3 DNA reads as TGTGCCAGCGACGTGGGCGGTGCTAACTATGGCTACACCTTC. Translation gives CASDVGGANYGYTF. This rearrangement joins TRBV19 to TRBJ1-2, with D hard to call. Trimming removed 9 bases from V and 0 bases from J, with 14 bases in between. CDR3 size: 14 residues. The germline gives CDR1 LNHDA, CDR2 SQIVND (reference sequence).